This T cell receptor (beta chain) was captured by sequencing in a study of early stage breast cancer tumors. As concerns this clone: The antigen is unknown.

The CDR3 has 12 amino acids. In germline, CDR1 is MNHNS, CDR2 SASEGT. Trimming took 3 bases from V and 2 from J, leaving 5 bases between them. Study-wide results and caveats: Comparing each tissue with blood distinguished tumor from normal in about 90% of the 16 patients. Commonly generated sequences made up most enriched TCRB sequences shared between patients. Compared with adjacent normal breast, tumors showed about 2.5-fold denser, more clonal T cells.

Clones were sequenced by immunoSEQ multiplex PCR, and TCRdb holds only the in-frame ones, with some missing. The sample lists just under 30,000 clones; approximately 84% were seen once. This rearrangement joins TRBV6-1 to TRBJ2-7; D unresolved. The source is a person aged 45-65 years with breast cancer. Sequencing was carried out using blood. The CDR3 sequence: CASSEGTYEQYF. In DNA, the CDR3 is TGTGCCAGCAGTGAGGGAACCTACGAGCAGTACTTC.